This TCR beta chain was identified during a study of blood T cell repertoires in COVID-19. The wider study: The United States, Italy and Spain provided the acute and convalescent COVID-19 samples.

In the original processing: The assay estimated nucleated cells by amplifying reference gene primers. Libraries were prepared by immunoSEQ multiplex PCR; TCRdb keeps only in-frame clonotypes and omits some of them. The D gene and trimming were derived from the DNA, and the V and J assignments and clone size from that table. Here the sample spans about 34,000 clones, roughly 80% being singletons. The CDR3 covers 16 residues. Germline V gene data show CDR1 as LNHDA and CDR2 as SQIVND (reference sequence). Trimming shortened V by 7 bases and J by 0 bases, and 13 bases separated the two germline ends. This clone has a handful of counts.

This clonotype was obtained from a man at least 80 years old with active or convalescent COVID-19. V is TRBV19 and J is TRBJ1-6; D gene ambiguous. What was sequenced was peripheral blood. In DNA form, the CDR3 reads TGTGCCAGTACCCAGGCGGGGAGCTCCTATAATTCACCCCTCCACTTT. It yields the protein CASTQAGSSYNSPLHF. Filled out from reference TRBV19 and TRBJ1-6, the complete variable domain reads DGGITQSPKYLFRKEGQNVTLSCEQNLNHDAMYWYRQDPGQGLRLIYYSQIVNDFQKGDIAEGYSVSREKKESFPLTVTSAQKNPTAFYLCASTQAGSSYNSPLHFGNGTRLTVT.